These 2 T cell receptor beta chains share one sample of origin, sequenced in a study of CD8+CD57+ T cells in acquired aplastic anemia. It was patients with CD8+CD57+ cell expansion by flow cytometry who were chosen for sequencing. TCR beta VDJ and CDR3 profiles were obtained from a genomic DNA template. Via MiXCR, TCRdb re-called the reads, giving one row per CDR3 protein. Of some 200,000 distinct CDR3 sequences in the sample, 40% to 50% are singletons; the top ten hold about 9.7%. The sample comprised sorted CD4+, CD8+, or CD8+CD57+ T cells (not recorded which) from PBMCs. The receptors originated from a human donor with aplastic anemia.

The chain uses TRBV2 and TRBJ2-1; a weak D match, TRBD2 (5 bases). The germline V gene has CDR1 SNHLY and CDR2 FYNNEI. Between the trimmed V and J ends, which lost 2 bases and 4 bases, there was a span of 12 bases. The CDR3 consists of 15 residues. The CDR3 here is CASSEFGVLYNEQFF. The CDR3 coding sequence is TGTGCCAGCAGTGAATTCGGGGTATTGTACAATGAGCAGTTCTTC.

Here the CDR3 reads CASTLRELAYNEQFF. In DNA, the CDR3 is TGTGCCAGTACTCTGAGGGAGCTAGCCTACAATGAGCAGTTCTTC. This sequence joins TRBV19 and TRBJ2-1; tentatively, D is TRBD2 (5 bases). This CDR3 has 15 amino acids. Trimming left V 7 bases short and J 2 bases short, with 15 bases between. The germline CDR1 and CDR2 sequences are LNHDA and SQIVND (reference sequence).